This T cell receptor (beta chain) was documented in a study of early stage breast cancer tumors. Study-wide background: About 70% of the 16 invasive tumors were ER+, PR+ and HER2-. Invasive lobular carcinomas made up about 30% of the 12 ER+/PR+/HER2- tumors. Each sample averaged around 9.5-fold read coverage.

With 1 base removed from V and 0 bases from J, the gap between germline ends came to 11 bases. CDR1 and CDR2 (germline): SGHTS, YDEGEE. The CDR3 has 15 amino acids. The assay was immunoSEQ multiplex PCR, and TCRdb's table has in-frame clones only and misses some. The data contain over 8,500 clones, more than 60% of them singletons. The clonotype originates from a person in their forties with breast cancer. The rearrangement joins TRBV5-8 to TRBJ2-7; a possible D gene is TRBD2 (5 bases). The source material was normal breast tissue next to the tumor. The CDR3 nucleotides read TGTGCCAGCAGCTTGCTGGTTGGGAGCTCCTACGAGCAGTACTTC. Translation gives CASSLLVGSSYEQYF.